This is a list of T cell receptor beta chains from one sample in a study of T cell changes during pregnancy in multiple sclerosis. The assay was immunoSEQ multiplex PCR, and TCRdb's table has in-frame clones only and misses some. The data show 40,000 to 50,000 clones, less than 95% seen once. The starting material was CD8+ T cells from peripheral blood mononuclear cells, obtained in the first trimester of pregnancy. All receptors derive from a female donor with multiple sclerosis, enrolled in a pregnancy study. Each CDR3 is given with its conserved first and last residue. Each record gives: clone size, D gene, J gene, V gene, CDR3 DNA, CDR3 protein. D genes are given only for firm matches. Expanded clones get a size class; other rows say once, few or many, or leave the size out.

abundance: NA
d_gene: TRBD1
j_gene: TRBJ1-4
v_gene: TRBV5-6
CDR3nt: TGTGCCAGCAGCTCACTAATCGGACAGGGGGATGCAACTAATGAAAAACTGTTTTTT
CDR3aa: CASSSLIGQGDATNEKLFF

abundance: NA
d_gene: TRBD2
j_gene: TRBJ2-7
v_gene: TRBV7-6
CDR3nt: TGTGCCAGCGGACTAGCGGGGGACTACGAGCAGTACTTC
CDR3aa: CASGLAGDYEQYF

abundance: NA
d_gene: NA
j_gene: TRBJ2-1
v_gene: TRBV7-9
CDR3nt: TGTGCCAGCAGCTTAAGTTATGGCAGGGTCGTCAATGAGCAGTTCTTC
CDR3aa: CASSLSYGRVVNEQFF

abundance: NA
d_gene: NA
j_gene: TRBJ1-1
v_gene: TRBV30
CDR3nt: TGTGCCGCCGACAGCGAGAACACTGAAGCTTTCTTT
CDR3aa: CAADSENTEAFF

abundance: NA
d_gene: NA
j_gene: TRBJ2-6
v_gene: TRBV6-1
CDR3nt: TGTGCCAGCAGTGCCGAGGGATCCGGGGCCAACGTCCTGACTTTC
CDR3aa: CASSAEGSGANVLTF

abundance: NA
d_gene: NA
j_gene: TRBJ1-1
v_gene: TRBV10-3
CDR3nt: TGTGCCATCAATTCTCTGAACACTGAAGCTTTCTTT
CDR3aa: CAINSLNTEAFF

abundance: few
d_gene: NA
j_gene: TRBJ1-1
v_gene: TRBV19
CDR3nt: TGTGCCAGTAGTATAGCAGGGCTGATGAACACTGAAGCTTTCTTT
CDR3aa: CASSIAGLMNTEAFF

abundance: NA
d_gene: NA
j_gene: TRBJ1-3
v_gene: TRBV7-7
CDR3nt: TGTGCCAGCAGCTTATCGACAGCCATAGGAAACACCATATATTTT
CDR3aa: CASSLSTAIGNTIYF

abundance: NA
d_gene: NA
j_gene: TRBJ2-3
v_gene: TRBV10-2
CDR3nt: TGCGCCAGCAGTGAGCCATCCACAGGAACCTTCTGGACGCAGTATTTT
CDR3aa: CASSEPSTGTFWTQYF

abundance: NA
d_gene: TRBD1
j_gene: TRBJ2-5
v_gene: TRBV5-4
CDR3nt: TGTGCCAGCAGCGCGACAGGGGGCCAAGAGACCCAGTACTTC
CDR3aa: CASSATGGQETQYF

abundance: NA
d_gene: TRBD1
j_gene: TRBJ2-7
v_gene: TRBV7-9
CDR3nt: TGTGCCAGCAGCGAGACAGGGGGCTCCTACTCCTACGAGCAGTACTTC
CDR3aa: CASSETGGSYSYEQYF

abundance: NA
d_gene: TRBD2
j_gene: TRBJ2-1
v_gene: TRBV5-1
CDR3nt: TGCGCCAGCAGCTTGTGGACCGGGACAGGGACGACTAGCGGGGACAATGAGCAGTTCTTC
CDR3aa: CASSLWTGTGTTSGDNEQFF

abundance: NA
d_gene: NA
j_gene: TRBJ1-1
v_gene: TRBV30
CDR3nt: TGTGCCTGGAGTGTACTTTCCGGTGAAGCTTTCTTT
CDR3aa: CAWSVLSGEAFF

abundance: NA
d_gene: NA
j_gene: TRBJ2-1
v_gene: TRBV6-4
CDR3nt: TGTGCCAGCAGTGACTTCAGAGAGTCCGGGACAAAGCCCTACAATGAGCAGTTCTTC
CDR3aa: CASSDFRESGTKPYNEQFF

abundance: once
d_gene: TRBD1
j_gene: TRBJ2-3
v_gene: TRBV7-2
CDR3nt: TGTGCCAGCAGTCCAGGGGGCCTCTTCACAGATACGCAGTATTTT
CDR3aa: CASSPGGLFTDTQYF